The clone carrying this T cell receptor beta chain has only a few counts. The antigen remains unidentified. Trimming removed 1 base at V and 0 bases at J, with 10 bases between. The CDR3 sequence is 15 residues long. From germline, CDR1 is SGHTA and CDR2 FQGNSA. The sample originates from a study of type 1 regulatory T cells. Via MiXCR, TCRdb re-called the reads, giving one row per CDR3 protein. The table has some 20,000 distinct CDR3 sequences, about half seen once. The receptor was derived from a human donor in good health. The chain combines TRBV7-2 with TRBJ2-7, with no clear D. Material for sequencing was cultured T cells, either the whole culture or a sorted T cell fraction (not recorded which). The CDR3 DNA reads as TGTGCCAGCAGCTTAGTCGGACGAGGCTCCTACGAGCAGTACTTC. It encodes CASSLVGRGSYEQYF.